These 18 T cell receptor beta chains share one sample of origin, sequenced in a study of T cell responses to AZD1222 COVID-19 vaccine. The assay was immunoSEQ multiplex PCR, and TCRdb's table has in-frame clones only and misses some. The sample lists under 110,000 clones, around nine tenths occurring once. Here the sequenced sample was peripheral blood, taken on day 0 of AZD1222 vaccination. Source of these receptors: an adult in good health.

This chain links TRBV5-5 with TRBJ2-2, with TRBD1 matching over 7 bases. The germline gives CDR1 SGHKS, CDR2 YYEKEE (reference sequence). The CDR3 contains 14 residues. The V and J ends lost 4 bases and 3 bases, in that order; junction bases with no gene match: 3. CDR3 sequence reads: CASSLDRDTGELFF. CDR3 bases: TGTGCCAGCAGCCTAGACAGGGACACCGGGGAGCTGTTTTTT.

The chain is built from TRBV18 and TRBJ2-1; 7 positions match TRBD1. The V gene end was trimmed by 0 bases and the J gene end by 8 bases; junction bases not matched to a gene: 10. Germline V gene data show CDR1 as KGHSH and CDR2 as LQKENI. The CDR3 spans 16 residues. CDR3 residues: CASSPPIYRGVDEQFF. In nucleotides, the CDR3 is TGTGCCAGCTCACCACCGATCTACAGGGGCGTGGATGAGCAGTTCTTC.

V is TRBV5-1 and J is TRBJ2-5; 12 bases are a match to TRBD2. The germline CDR1 and CDR2 sequences are SGHRS and YFSETQ. The J segment lost 4 bases and the V segment lost 4 bases, leaving 11 bases of the junction unmatched. The CDR3 spans 17 residues. CDR3 protein: CASSVGLAGPEGETQYF. As DNA, the CDR3 is TGCGCCAGCAGCGTCGGACTAGCGGGGCCTGAGGGAGAGACCCAGTACTTC.

V gene TRBV2 combines with J gene TRBJ1-6; tentatively, D is TRBD1 (5 bases). V lost 3 bases to trimming and J lost 7 bases, with 7 bases between them. Germline CDR1 reads SNHLY; CDR2 reads FYNNEI. The CDR3 runs to 13 residues. CDR3 DNA: TGTGCCAGCAGTGATCCAGGGAATTCACCCCTCCACTTT. As protein: CASSDPGNSPLHF.

The chain links TRBV24-1 to TRBJ1-1; no clear D gene. The CDR3 loop spans 15 amino acids. V was shortened by 5 bases and J by 1 base, with 13 bases between the two germline ends. The germline CDR1 and CDR2 sequences are KGHDR and SFDVKD. CDR3 sequence: CATSGGTPGNTEAFF. The CDR3, as DNA: TGTGCCACCAGTGGGGGTACTCCCGGGAACACTGAAGCTTTCTTT.

V usage is TRBV11-2 and J usage is TRBJ1-1; D not certain. The CDR3 length is 14 residues. Germline assignment: CDR1 SGHAT and CDR2 FQNNGV. V shed 5 bases and J shed 10 bases, with 20 bases lying between them. The CDR3 sequence: CASSPGSFPHTAFF. CDR3 DNA: TGTGCCAGCAGCCCCGGAAGCTTTCCTCACACAGCTTTCTTT. The entire variable domain, with the rest obtained from reference TRBV11-2 and TRBJ1-1, is as follows: EAGVAQSPRYKIIEKRQSVAFWCNPISGHATLYWYQQILGQGPKLLIQFQNNGVVDDSQLPKDRFSAERLKGVDSTLKIQPAKLEDSAVYLCASSPGSFPHTAFFGQGTRLTVV.

The rearrangement links TRBV5-5 to TRBJ2-3; D unclear. The CDR3 contains 13 residues. V was trimmed by 4 bases and J by 0 bases, leaving 6 bases between them. The V gene's germline CDR1 is SGHKS and CDR2 YYEKEE (reference sequence). The CDR3 DNA follows: TGTGCCAGCAGCGACCCGAGCACAGATACGCAGTATTTT. Amino acids: CASSDPSTDTQYF.

The sample holds one count of this clone. V usage is TRBV15 and J usage is TRBJ1-3, with 7 nucleotides matching TRBD1. This CDR3 has 15 amino acids. CDR1 and CDR2 (germline): LNHNV, YYDKDF (reference sequence). With V trimmed by 4 bases and J by 4 bases, 7 bases remained unmatched. The DNA of the CDR3 is TGTGCCACCAGCACTGACAGGGTCGGAGGAAACACCATATATTTT. It is translated as CATSTDRVGGNTIYF.

The J gene is TRBJ2-3, the V gene TRBV4-1; D gene unclear. The V gene's germline CDR1 is MGHRA and CDR2 YSYEKL. The CDR3 runs to 14 residues. V was cut by 2 bases and J by 1 base, with 7 bases left in between. The CDR3: CASSQFLGTDTQYF. As DNA, the CDR3 is TGCGCCAGCAGCCAATTCTTAGGCACAGATACGCAGTATTTT.

CDR3 DNA: TGTGCCAGCAGTCTGAACAATGAGCAGTTCTTC. Amino acid sequence: CASSLNNEQFF. The chain uses TRBV5-8 and TRBJ2-1, with D unclear. In germline, CDR1 is SGHTS, CDR2 YDEGEE. V shed 5 bases and J shed 5 bases, with 5 bases lying between them. The CDR3 spans 11 residues.

The gene calls are TRBV19 and TRBJ1-1; 7 nucleotides align to TRBD1. Germline lookup yields CDR1 LNHDA and CDR2 SQIVND (reference sequence). The CDR3 length is 11 residues. Trimming at V came to 6 bases and at J to 10 bases, leaving 5 bases not matched to a gene. The CDR3: CASRFRGGAFF. Written as DNA, the CDR3 is TGTGCCAGTAGGTTCAGGGGGGGAGCTTTCTTT.

The chain employs TRBV6-4 and TRBJ2-3; the match to TRBD1 covers 7 bases. The germline V gene has CDR1 MRHNA and CDR2 SNTAGT. The CDR3 is 15 amino acids. V shed 5 bases, J shed 0 bases, and the junction held 5 bases outside the gene matches. This CDR3 is CASSQPGQSTDTQYF. The CDR3 DNA sequence: TGTGCCAGCAGTCAACCGGGACAGAGCACAGATACGCAGTATTTT.

The chain combines TRBV11-1 with TRBJ1-1; D is ambiguous. The germline V and J ends were trimmed by 5 bases and 0 bases, with 13 bases remaining between them. The CDR3 contains 15 residues. Germline lookup yields CDR1 SGHAT and CDR2 FQDESV (reference sequence). The CDR3 nucleotides read TGTGCCAGCAGCCCATCCTATGGGGTGAACACTGAAGCTTTCTTT. Residues: CASSPSYGVNTEAFF.

The CDR3 reads CSAEGPGGYEQYF. The CDR3 DNA reads TGCAGCGCCGAGGGTCCAGGGGGCTACGAGCAGTACTTC. V gene TRBV29-1 combines with J gene TRBJ2-7, with 7 bases lining up with TRBD1. Unmatched junction bases numbered 9, after V lost 7 bases and J lost 3 bases. Germline-derived CDR1 and CDR2 are SQVTM and ANQGSEA. The CDR3 contains 13 residues.

The chain carries TRBV7-9 and TRBJ2-3, with D perhaps TRBD1 or TRBD2 (6 bases each). Germline CDR1 and CDR2: SEHNR and FQNEAQ (reference sequence). The CDR3 consists of 17 residues. V was clipped by 2 bases and J by 4 bases, with 19 bases between them. CDR3: CASSLRAGEALADTQYF. Written as DNA, the CDR3 is TGTGCCAGCAGCTTACGGGCAGGGGAGGCCCTTGCAGATACGCAGTATTTT. Drawing the rest from reference TRBV7-9 and TRBJ2-3, the complete variable domain is DTGVSQNPRHKITKRGQNVTFRCDPISEHNRLYWYRQTLGQGPEFLTYFQNEAQLEKSRLLSDRFSAERPKGSFSTLEIQRTEQGDSAMYLCASSLRAGEALADTQYFGPGTRLTVL.

The chain employs TRBV10-3 and TRBJ1-6, with 10 positions matching TRBD1. The germline V gene has CDR1 ENHRY and CDR2 SYGVKD. The length of the CDR3 is 17 residues. V shed 6 bases and J 8 bases; nucleotides not matched to a gene: 13. CDR3 amino acids: CAISPNGPDRGDSPLHF. The CDR3 DNA sequence: TGTGCCATCAGCCCTAATGGCCCGGACAGGGGGGATTCACCCCTCCACTTT.

The rearrangement joins TRBV12-3 or TRBV12-4 to TRBJ2-7; D not certain. The CDR3 is made up of 12 amino acids. V shed 1 base and J shed 9 bases, with 10 bases lying between them. CDR3 coding DNA: TGTGCCAGCAGTTTAGGCCTCGTCGGGCAGTACTTC. Its protein is CASSLGLVGQYF.

V gene TRBV19 combines with J gene TRBJ1-5; TRBD1 matches 9 bases. V dropped 4 bases and J dropped 3; count of bases not matched to a gene: 7. CDR1 LNHDA and CDR2 SQIVND come from the germline V gene (reference sequence). The CDR3 has 16 amino acids. The CDR3 nucleotides read TGTGCCAGTAGTACCAGGACAGGGGACTTCAATCAGCCCCAGCATTTT. Protein sequence: CASSTRTGDFNQPQHF.